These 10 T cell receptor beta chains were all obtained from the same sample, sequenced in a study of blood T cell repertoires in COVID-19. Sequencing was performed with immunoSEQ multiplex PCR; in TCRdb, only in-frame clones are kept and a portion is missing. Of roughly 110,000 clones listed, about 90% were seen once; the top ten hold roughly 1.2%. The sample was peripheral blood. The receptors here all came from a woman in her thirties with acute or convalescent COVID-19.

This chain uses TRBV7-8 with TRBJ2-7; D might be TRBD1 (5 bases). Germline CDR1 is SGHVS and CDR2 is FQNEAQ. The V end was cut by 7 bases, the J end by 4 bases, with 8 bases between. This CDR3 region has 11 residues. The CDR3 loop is CASNTGYEQYF. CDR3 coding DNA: TGTGCCAGCAACACAGGTTACGAGCAGTACTTC. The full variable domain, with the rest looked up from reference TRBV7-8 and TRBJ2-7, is GAGVSQSPRYKVAKRGQDVALRCDPISGHVSLFWYQQALGQGPEFLTYFQNEAQLDKSGLPSDRFFAERPEGSVSTLKIQRTQQEDSAVYLCASNTGYEQYFGPGTRLTVT.

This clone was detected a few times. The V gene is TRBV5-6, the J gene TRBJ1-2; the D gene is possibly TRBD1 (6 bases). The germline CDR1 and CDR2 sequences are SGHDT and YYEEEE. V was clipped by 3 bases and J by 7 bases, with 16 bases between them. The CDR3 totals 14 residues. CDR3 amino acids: CASSSEDRSFGYTF. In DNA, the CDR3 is TGTGCCAGCAGCTCGGAAGACAGGTCCTTTGGCTACACCTTC.

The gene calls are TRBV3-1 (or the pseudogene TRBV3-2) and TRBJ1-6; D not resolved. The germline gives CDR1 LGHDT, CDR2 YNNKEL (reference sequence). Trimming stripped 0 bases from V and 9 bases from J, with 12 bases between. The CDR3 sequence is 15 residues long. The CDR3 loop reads CASSQDLVMASPLHF. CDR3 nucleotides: TGTGCCAGCAGCCAAGATCTGGTCATGGCTTCACCCCTCCACTTT.

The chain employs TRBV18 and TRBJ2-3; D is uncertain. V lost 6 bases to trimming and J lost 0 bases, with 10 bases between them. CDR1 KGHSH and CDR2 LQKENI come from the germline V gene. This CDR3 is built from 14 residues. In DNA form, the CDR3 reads TGTGCCAGCTCCCGAGAGACTAGCACAGATACGCAGTATTTT. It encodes CASSRETSTDTQYF.

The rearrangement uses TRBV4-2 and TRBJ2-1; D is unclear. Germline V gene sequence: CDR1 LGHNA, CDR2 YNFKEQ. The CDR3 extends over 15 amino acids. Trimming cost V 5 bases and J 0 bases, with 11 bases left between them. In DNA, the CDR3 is TGTGCCAGCAGCACCCATGGTAGCTCCTACAATGAGCAGTTCTTC. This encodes CASSTHGSSYNEQFF.

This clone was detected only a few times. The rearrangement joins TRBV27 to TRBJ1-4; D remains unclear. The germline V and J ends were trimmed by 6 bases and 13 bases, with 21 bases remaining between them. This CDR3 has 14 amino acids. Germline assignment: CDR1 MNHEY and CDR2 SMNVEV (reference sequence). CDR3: CASSPGRGGLLLFF. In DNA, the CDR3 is TGTGCCAGCAGCCCGGGGAGAGGTGGGTTACTACTGTTTTTT. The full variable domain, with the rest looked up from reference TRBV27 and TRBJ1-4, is EAQVTQNPRYLITVTGKKLTVTCSQNMNHEYMSWYRQDPGLGLRQIYYSMNVEVTDKGDVPEGYKVSRKEKRNFPLILESPSPNQTSLYFCASSPGRGGLLLFFGSGTQLSVL.

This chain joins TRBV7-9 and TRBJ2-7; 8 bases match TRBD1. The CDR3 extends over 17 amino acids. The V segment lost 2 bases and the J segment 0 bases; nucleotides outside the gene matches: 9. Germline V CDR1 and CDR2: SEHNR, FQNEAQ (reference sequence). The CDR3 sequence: CASSLNPGQGSSYEQYF. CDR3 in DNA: TGTGCCAGCAGCTTAAACCCAGGACAGGGCAGCTCCTACGAGCAGTACTTC.

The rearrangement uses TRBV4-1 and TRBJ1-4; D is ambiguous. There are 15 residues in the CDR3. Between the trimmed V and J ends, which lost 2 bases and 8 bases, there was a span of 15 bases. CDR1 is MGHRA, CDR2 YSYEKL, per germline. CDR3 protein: CASSQHIKEGEKLFF. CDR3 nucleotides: TGCGCCAGCAGCCAACATATCAAGGAGGGAGAAAAACTGTTTTTT.

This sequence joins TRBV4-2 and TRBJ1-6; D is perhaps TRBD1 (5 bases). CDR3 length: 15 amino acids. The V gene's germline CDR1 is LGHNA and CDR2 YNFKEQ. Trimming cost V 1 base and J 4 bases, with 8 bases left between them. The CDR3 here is CASSQVGTYNSPLHF. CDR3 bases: TGTGCCAGCAGCCAAGTCGGGACTTATAATTCACCCCTCCACTTT.

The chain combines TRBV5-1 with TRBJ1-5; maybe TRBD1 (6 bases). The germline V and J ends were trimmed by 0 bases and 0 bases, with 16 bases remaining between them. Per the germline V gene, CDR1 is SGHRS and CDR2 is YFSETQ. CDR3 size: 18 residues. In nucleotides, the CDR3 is TGCGCCAGCAGCTTGGGCACGGGGGGCCCTTATAGCAATCAGCCCCAGCATTTT. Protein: CASSLGTGGPYSNQPQHF.